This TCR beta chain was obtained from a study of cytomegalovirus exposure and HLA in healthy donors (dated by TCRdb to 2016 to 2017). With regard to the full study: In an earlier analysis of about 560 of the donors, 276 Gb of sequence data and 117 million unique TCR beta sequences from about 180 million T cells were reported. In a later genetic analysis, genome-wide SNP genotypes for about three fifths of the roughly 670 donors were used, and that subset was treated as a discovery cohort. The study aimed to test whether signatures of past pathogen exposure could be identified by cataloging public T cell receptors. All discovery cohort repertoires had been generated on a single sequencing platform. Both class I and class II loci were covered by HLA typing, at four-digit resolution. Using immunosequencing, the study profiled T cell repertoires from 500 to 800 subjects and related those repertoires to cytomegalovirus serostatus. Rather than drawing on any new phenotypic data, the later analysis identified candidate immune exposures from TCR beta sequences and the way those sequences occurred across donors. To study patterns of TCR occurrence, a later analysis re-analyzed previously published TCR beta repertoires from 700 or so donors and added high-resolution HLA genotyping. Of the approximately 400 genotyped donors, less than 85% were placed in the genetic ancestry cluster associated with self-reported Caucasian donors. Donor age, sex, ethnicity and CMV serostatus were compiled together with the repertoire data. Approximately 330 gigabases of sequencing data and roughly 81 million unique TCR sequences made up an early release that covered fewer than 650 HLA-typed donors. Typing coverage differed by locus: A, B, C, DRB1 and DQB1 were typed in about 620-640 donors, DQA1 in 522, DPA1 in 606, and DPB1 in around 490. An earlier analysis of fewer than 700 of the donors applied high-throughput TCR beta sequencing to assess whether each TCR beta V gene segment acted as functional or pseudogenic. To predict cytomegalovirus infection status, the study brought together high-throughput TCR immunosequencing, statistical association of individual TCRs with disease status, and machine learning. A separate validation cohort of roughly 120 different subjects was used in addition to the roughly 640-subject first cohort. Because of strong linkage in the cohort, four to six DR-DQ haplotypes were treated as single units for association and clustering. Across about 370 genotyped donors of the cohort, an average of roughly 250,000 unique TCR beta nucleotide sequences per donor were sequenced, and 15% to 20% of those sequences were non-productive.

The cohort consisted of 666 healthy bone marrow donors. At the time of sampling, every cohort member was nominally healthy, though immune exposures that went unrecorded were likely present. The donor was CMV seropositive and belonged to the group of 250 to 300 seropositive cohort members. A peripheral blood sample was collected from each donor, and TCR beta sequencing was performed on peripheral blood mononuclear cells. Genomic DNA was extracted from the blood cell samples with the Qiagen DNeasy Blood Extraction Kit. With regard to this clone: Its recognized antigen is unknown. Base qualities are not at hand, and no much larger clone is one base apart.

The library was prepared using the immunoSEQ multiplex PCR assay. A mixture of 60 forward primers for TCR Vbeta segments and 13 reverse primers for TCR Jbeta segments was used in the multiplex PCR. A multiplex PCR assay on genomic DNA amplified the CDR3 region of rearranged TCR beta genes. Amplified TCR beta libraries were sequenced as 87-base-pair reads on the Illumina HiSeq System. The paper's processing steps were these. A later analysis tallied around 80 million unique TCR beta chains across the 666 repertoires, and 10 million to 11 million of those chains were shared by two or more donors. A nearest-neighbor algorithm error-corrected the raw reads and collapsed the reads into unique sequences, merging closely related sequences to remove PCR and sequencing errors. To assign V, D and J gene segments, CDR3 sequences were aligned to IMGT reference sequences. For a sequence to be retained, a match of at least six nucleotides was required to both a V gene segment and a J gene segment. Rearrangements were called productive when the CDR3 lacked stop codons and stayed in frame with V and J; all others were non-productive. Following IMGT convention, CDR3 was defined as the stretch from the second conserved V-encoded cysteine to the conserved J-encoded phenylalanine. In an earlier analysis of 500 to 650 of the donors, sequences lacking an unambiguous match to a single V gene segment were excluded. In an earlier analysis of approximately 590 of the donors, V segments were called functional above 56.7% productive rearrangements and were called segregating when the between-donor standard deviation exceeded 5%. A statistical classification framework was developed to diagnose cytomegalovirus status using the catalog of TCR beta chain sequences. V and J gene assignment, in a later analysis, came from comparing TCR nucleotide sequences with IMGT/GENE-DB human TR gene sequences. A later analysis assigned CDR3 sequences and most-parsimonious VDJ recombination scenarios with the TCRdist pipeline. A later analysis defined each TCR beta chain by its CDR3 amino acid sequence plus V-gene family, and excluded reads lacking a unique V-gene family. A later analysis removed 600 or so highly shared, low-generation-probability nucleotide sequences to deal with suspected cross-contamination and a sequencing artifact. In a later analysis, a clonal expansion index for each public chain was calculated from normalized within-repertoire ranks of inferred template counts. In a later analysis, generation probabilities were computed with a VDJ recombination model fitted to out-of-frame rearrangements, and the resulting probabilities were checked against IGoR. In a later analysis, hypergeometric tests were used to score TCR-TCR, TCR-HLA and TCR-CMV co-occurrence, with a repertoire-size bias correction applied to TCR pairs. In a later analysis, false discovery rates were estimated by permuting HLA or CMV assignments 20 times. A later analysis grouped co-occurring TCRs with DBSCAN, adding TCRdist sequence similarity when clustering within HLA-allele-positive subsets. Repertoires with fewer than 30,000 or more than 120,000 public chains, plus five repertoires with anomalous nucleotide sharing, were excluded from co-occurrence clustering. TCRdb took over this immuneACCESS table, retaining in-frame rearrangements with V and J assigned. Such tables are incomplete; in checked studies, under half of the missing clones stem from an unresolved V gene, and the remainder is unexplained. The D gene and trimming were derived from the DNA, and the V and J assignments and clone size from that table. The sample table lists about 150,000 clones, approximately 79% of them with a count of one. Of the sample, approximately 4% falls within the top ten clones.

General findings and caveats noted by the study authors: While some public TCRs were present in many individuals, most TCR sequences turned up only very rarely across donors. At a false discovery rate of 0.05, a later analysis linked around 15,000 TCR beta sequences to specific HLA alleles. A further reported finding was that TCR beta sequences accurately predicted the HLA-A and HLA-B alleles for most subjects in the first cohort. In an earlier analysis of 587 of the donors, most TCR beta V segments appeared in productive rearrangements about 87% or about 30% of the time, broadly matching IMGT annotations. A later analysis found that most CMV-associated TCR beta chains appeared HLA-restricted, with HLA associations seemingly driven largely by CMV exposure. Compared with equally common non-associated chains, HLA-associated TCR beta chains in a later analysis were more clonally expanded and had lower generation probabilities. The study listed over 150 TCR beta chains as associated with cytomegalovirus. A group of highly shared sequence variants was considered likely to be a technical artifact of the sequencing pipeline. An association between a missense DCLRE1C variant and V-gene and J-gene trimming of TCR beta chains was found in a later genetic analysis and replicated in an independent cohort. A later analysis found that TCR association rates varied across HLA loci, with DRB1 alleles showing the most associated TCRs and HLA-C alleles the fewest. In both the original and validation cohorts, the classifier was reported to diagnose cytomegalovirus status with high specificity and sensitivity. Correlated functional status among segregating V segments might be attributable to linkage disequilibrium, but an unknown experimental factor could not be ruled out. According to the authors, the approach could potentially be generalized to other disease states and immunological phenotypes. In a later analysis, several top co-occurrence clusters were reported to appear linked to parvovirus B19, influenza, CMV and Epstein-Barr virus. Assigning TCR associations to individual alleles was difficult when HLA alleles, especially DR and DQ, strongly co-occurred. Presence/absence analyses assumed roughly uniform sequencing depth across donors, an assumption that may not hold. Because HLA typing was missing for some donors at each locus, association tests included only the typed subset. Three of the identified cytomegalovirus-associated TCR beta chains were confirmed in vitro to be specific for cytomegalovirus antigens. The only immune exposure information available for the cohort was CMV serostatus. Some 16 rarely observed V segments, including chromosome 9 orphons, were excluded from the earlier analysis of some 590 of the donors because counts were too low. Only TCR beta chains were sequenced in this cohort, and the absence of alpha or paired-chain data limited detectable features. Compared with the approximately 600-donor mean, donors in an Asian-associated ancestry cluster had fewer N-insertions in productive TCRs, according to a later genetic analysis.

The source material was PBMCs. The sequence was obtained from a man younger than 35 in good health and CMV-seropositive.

The CDR3 reads CASSLAVGNQPQHF. The nucleotide sequence reads as follows: TGTGCCAGCAGCTTGGCCGTTGGCAATCAGCCCCAGCATTTT. The rearranged chain carries TRBV5-6 and TRBJ1-5; no D gene call is confident. The V and J ends are trimmed by 0 bases and 2 bases, leaving 6 bases between them. Via the germline V gene, CDR1 is SGHDT and CDR2 YYEEEE. The CDR3, from cysteine to phenylalanine, totals 14 residues. The only DNA kept is the CDR3, 42 bases in frame from the first base.